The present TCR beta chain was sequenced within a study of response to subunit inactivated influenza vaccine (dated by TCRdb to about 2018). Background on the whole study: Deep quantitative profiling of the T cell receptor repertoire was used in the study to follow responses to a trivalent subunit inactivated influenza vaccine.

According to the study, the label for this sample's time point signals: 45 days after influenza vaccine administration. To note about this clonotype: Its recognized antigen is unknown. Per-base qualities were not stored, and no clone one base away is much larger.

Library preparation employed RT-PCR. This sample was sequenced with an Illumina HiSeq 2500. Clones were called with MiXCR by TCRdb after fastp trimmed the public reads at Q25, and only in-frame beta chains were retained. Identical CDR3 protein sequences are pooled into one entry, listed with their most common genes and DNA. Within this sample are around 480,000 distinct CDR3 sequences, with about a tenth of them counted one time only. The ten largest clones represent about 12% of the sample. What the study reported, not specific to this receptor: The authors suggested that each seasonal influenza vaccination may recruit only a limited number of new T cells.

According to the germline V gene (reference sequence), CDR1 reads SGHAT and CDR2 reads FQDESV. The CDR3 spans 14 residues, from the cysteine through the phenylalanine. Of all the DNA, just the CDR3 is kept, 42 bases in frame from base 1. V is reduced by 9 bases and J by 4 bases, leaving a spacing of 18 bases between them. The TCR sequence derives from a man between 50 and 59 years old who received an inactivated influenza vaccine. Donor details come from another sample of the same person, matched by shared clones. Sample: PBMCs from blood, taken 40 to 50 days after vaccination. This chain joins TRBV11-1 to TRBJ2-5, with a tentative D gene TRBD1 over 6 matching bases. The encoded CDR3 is CASEETGIRETQYF. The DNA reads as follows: TGTGCCAGTGAGGAAACAGGGATACGAGAGACCCAGTACTTC.